This TCR beta chain is drawn from a study of identical twins (TCRdb year 2016). Turning to the overall study: To test whether fetal clonotypes persist, the study used deep sequencing on TCR alpha and beta repertoires from monozygotic twins, unrelated adults of various ages, and cord blood. To rule out contamination, replicate twin experiments were performed at different times with different library preparation protocols. Beyond this particular receptor, the publication reports: Abundant cord blood beta clonotypes carried fewer insertions; young adult naive repertoires showed a weaker similar trend, while memory repertoires showed none. Compared with coincidental sharing between unrelated individuals, out-of-frame TCR alpha sequences shared between twins had an excess of sequences with low generation probability. Out-of-frame TCR alpha sharing in monozygotic twins was systematically underestimated by recombination models, whereas sharing between unrelated individuals was in agreement with the recombination models. Zero-insertion analyses could be partly confounded by invariant T cells such as MAIT and iNKT, although diverse VJ usage argued against such confounding for most clonotypes. Conclusions relied on cross-sectional statistical analysis, since the same donors could not be followed over many years. The excess sharing between twins in beta out-of-frame sequences was weaker because fewer shared sequences reduced the signal-to-noise ratio.

From V the trimming removes 4 bases and from J it removes 3 bases, while the gene matches leave 6 bases of the junction unaccounted for. From cysteine to phenylalanine, the CDR3 is 16 amino acids long. Of the read, only the CDR3 DNA is kept; its 48 bases are in frame from base 1. Via the germline V gene, CDR1 is MNHEY and CDR2 SVGAGI. About this clonotype: Its antigen remains undetermined. Qualities for individual bases were not recorded, and no much larger clone is one base off.

Every donor in the study was a healthy Caucasian. Three pairs of female monozygotic twins, all aged about 18 to 30 years, made up the twin cohort. CD4+ and CD8+ T cell populations were isolated with positive isolation kits from Invitrogen. Preparation of the library involved 5' RACE. For sequencing, an Illumina HiSeq 2000 was employed. Template switching added a universal primer binding site, and the final cDNA carried a unique molecular identifier that allowed TCR cDNA molecules to be counted accurately. First-strand cDNA for TCR alpha and beta chains was synthesized from specific primers in the conserved constant-segment region. Each cDNA library was double barcoded, with a SMART-Mk sample barcode plus Illumina barcodes, to control for contamination. Two successive PCR steps introduced TruSeq adapter sequences along with Illumina sample barcodes. Sequencing of the TCR alpha and beta cDNA libraries was done on the Illumina HiSeq platform using custom primers. Under the source paper's analysis protocol: MiGEC processed the raw reads to extract unique molecular identifiers, while MiXCR was used to determine the CDR3 positions. For each individual, recombination models were inferred using an EM algorithm with the repgenHMM and IGoR tools. Shared clonotype analysis was performed with the tcR package in R, normalizing sharing by the product of cloneset sizes. To study raw recombination without the effects of thymic and clonal selection, out-of-frame nonproductive sequences were analyzed. TCRdb trimmed the raw reads at Q25, called clones with MiXCR and kept productive beta chains. Identical CDR3 protein sequences are pooled into one entry, listed with their most common genes and DNA. The V and J calls were not made by the authors but by TCRdb's processing. The sample table contains about 520,000 distinct CDR3 sequences; only one count was recorded for 22% of them. Around 0.9% of the sample goes to the ten largest clones.

The sample also formed part of further work on T cells expressing NK-cell markers. The second investigation adds: Three sorted T-cell subsets (CD3+CD56+NKG2C+, CD3+CD56+NKG2C- and CD3+CD56-NKG2C+) from under 10 donors had their TCR beta-chain repertoires profiled. Among the eight sequenced donors, seven were HCMV-seropositive and one was HCMV-seronegative. To restrict sorting to alphabetaTCR-expressing T cells, an anti-gammadeltaTCR antibody was added in several experiments. For about 6 donors, the dominant CD3+CD56+NKG2C+ clonotypes were among the top 10 CD8+ clonotypes and accounted for 1.0-7.0% of CD8+ T cells. Those dominant clonotypes were again the most abundant among CD3+CD56-NKG2C+ cells in a few donors, at about 28.3-65%. Whether the expanded NKG2C-expressing T cell clones were specific for HCMV antigens remained unclear. All eight donors whose samples were sequenced were randomly selected healthy volunteers, three of them men and five women. A commercial ELISA kit detecting HCMV-specific IgG in serum was used to determine HCMV serostatus. Reads were demultiplexed and grouped by UMI with MIGEC, and clonotypes were assembled and quantified with MiTCR. To exclude erroneous sequences, only TCR cDNA sequences supported by at least two reads were retained. The tcR package was used for downstream repertoire analysis, and clonotypes were matched between fractions using CDR3 nucleotide sequence together with V segment. VDJmatch was used to annotate antigen specificity against VDJdb, with one amino acid substitution in CDR3 allowed.

The clonotype comes from a woman under 30 in good health. The sequencing input was CD4+ T cells sorted from blood. The chain couples TRBV6-5 to TRBJ2-2; 9 nucleotides in the junction match TRBD1. The bases read TGTGCCAGCAGTTCCGGAGGGACAGGGTACACCGGGGAGCTGTTTTTT. Its coded protein is CASSSGGTGYTGELFF.